The TCR beta chain under discussion was sequenced for a study of blood T cell repertoires in COVID-19. Overall study: The study drew acute and convalescent COVID-19 samples from the United States, Italy and Spain. PBMCs, B-cell-depleted T cells, or T cells provided the cDNA or gDNA that made up the material.

The CDR3 length is 14 residues. V lost 6 bases, J lost 3 bases, and 11 bases lay in between. The V gene's germline CDR1 is LNHDA and CDR2 SQIVND (reference sequence). Per the authors' pipeline: Reference gene primers were amplified, and this amplification served to estimate nucleated cell counts. Data came from immunoSEQ multiplex PCR; TCRdb stores just in-frame clones and leaves some out. The V and J calls and clone size come from that table; D and trimming were worked out from the DNA. The sample yields 100,000 to 120,000 clones, 88% seen once. This receptor was taken from a woman aged 45-65 years with acute or convalescent COVID-19. The specimen sequenced was peripheral blood. The genes are TRBV19 and TRBJ1-4; TRBD1 might be the D (5 bases). CDR3 loop: CASRWGGANEKLFF. The DNA for the CDR3 is TGTGCCAGTAGGTGGGGGGGAGCTAATGAAAAACTGTTTTTT. The full variable domain, in which reference TRBV19 and TRBJ1-4 provide the parts outside the CDR3, is DGGITQSPKYLFRKEGQNVTLSCEQNLNHDAMYWYRQDPGQGLRLIYYSQIVNDFQKGDIAEGYSVSREKKESFPLTVTSAQKNPTAFYLCASRWGGANEKLFFGSGTQLSVL.